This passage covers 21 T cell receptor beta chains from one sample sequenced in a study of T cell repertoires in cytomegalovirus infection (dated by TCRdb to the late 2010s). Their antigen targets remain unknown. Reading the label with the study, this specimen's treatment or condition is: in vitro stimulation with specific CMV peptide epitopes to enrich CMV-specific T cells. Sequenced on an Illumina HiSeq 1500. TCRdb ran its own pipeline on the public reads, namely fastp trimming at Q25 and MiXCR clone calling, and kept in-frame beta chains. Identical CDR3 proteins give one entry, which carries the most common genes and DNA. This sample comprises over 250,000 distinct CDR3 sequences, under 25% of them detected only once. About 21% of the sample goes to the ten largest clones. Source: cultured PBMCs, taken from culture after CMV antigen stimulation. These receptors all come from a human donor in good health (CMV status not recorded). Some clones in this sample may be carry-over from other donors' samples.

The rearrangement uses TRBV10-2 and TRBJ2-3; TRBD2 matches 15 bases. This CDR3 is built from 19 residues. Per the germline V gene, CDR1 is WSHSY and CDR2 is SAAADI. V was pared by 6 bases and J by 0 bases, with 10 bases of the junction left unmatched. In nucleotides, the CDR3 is TGCGCCAGCAGAGGACATGGGACTAGCGGGAGGACTAGCACAGATACGCAGTATTTT. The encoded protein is CASRGHGTSGRTSTDTQYF.

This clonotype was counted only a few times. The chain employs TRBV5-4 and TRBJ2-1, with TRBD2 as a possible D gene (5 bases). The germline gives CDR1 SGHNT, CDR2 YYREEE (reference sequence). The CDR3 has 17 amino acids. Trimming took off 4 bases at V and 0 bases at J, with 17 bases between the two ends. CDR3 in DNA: TGTGCCAGCAGCCCCCAAAGTGGACTCCGCTCCTACAATGAGCAGTTCTTC. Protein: CASSPQSGLRSYNEQFF.

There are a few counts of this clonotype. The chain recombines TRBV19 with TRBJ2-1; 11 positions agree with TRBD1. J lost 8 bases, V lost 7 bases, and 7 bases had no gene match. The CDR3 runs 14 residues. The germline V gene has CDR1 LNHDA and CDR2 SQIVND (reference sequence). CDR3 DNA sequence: TGTGCCAGTACCCGGACAGGGGGCCACGATGAGCAGTTCTTC. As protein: CASTRTGGHDEQFF.

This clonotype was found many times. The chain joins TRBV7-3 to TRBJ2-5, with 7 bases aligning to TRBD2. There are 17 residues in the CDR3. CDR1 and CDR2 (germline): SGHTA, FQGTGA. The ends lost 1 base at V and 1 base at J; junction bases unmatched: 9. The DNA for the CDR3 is TGTGCCAGCAGCTTAATTGCTAGCGGAGGGTCCCAAGAGACCCAGTACTTC. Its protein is CASSLIASGGSQETQYF.

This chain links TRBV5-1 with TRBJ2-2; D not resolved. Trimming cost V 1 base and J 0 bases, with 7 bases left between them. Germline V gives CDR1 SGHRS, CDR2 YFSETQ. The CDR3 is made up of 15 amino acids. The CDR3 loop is CASSLYSPNTGELFF. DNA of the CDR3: TGCGCCAGCAGCTTGTACAGCCCGAACACCGGGGAGCTGTTTTTT.

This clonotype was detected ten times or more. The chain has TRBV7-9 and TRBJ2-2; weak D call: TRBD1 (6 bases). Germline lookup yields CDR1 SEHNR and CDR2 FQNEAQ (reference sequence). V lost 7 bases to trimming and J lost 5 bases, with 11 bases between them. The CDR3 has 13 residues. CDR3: CASTIQGTGELFF. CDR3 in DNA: TGTGCCAGCACCATACAGGGTACCGGGGAGCTGTTTTTT.

The CDR3 DNA follows: TGCAGTGCTAGACGACGGGAGGCCCAGTCCTACAATGAGCAGTTCTTC. Encoded protein: CSARRREAQSYNEQFF. V usage is TRBV20-1 and J usage is TRBJ2-1, with TRBD2 identical over 7 bases. Germline values: CDR1 DFQATT, CDR2 SNEGSKA (reference sequence). This CDR3 comprises 16 residues. Germline trimming cut 2 bases from V and 1 base from J; bases unmatched to any gene: 8.

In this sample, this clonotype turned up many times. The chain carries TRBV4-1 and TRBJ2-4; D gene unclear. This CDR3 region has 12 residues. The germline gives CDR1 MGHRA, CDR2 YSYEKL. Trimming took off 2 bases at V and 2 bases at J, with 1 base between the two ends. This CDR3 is CASSQSKNIQYF. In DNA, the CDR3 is TGCGCCAGCAGCCAATCCAAAAACATTCAGTACTTC.

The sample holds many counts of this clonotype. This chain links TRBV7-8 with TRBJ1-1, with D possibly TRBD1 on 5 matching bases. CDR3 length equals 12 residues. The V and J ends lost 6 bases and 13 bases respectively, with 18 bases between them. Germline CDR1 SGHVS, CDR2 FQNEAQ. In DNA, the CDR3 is TGTGCCAGCAGGCCACAGGCTGGTCAGGGTTTCTTT. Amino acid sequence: CASRPQAGQGFF.

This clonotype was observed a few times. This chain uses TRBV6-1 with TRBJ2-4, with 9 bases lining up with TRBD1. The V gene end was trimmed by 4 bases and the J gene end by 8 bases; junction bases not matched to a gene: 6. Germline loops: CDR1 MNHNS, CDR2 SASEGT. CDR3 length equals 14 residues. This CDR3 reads CASSGTGAKDIQYF. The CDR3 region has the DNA TGTGCCAGCAGTGGGACAGGGGCGAAGGACATTCAGTACTTC.

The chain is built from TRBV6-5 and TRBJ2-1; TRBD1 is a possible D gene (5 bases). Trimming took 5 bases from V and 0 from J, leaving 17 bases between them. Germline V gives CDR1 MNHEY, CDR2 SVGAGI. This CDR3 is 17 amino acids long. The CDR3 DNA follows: TGTGCCAGCAGTCCTACTTCACGACAGTTCTCCTACAATGAGCAGTTCTTC. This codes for CASSPTSRQFSYNEQFF.

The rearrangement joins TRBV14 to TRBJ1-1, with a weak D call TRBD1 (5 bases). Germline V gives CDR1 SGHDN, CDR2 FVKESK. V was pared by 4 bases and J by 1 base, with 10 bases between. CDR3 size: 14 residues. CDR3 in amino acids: CASSRLTGNTEAFF. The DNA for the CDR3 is TGTGCCAGCAGCCGCTTAACAGGGAACACTGAAGCTTTCTTT.

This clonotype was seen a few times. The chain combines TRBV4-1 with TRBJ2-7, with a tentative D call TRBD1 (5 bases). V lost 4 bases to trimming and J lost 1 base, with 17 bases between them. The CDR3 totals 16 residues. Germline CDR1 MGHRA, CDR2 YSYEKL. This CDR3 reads CASSPPTVRKSYEQYF. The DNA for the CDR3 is TGCGCCAGCAGCCCCCCGACAGTTCGAAAATCCTACGAGCAGTACTTC.

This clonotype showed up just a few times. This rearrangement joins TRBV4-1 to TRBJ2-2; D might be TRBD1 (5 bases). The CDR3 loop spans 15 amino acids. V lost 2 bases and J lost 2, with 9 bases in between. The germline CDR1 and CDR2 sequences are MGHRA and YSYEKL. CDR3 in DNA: TGCGCCAGCAGCCAAACAGGCCTTAACACCGGGGAGCTGTTTTTT. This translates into CASSQTGLNTGELFF.

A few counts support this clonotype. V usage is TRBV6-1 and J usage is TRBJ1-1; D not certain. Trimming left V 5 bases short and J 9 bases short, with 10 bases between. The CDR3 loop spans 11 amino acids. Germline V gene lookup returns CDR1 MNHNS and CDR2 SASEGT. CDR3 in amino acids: CASSYALQAFF. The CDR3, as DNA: TGTGCCAGCAGTTACGCGCTGCAAGCTTTCTTT.

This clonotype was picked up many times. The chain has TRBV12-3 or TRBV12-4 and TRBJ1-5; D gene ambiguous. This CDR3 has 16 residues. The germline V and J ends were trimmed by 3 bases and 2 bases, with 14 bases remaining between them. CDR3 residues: CASSFEVGSGNQPQHF. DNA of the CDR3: TGTGCCAGCAGTTTTGAAGTGGGTTCGGGCAATCAGCCCCAGCATTTT.

The CDR3 DNA follows: TGCGCCAGCAGGTCGGGACTAGCGGGAGGACGGAACACCGGGGAGCTGTTTTTT. This translates into CASRSGLAGGRNTGELFF. The chain has TRBV5-1 and TRBJ2-2; TRBD2 matches 15 bases. Germline values: CDR1 SGHRS, CDR2 YFSETQ. J was trimmed by 1 base and V by 5 bases; bases with no gene match: 6. The CDR3 spans 18 residues. Complete variable domain (other parts from reference TRBV5-1 and TRBJ2-2): KAGVTQTPRYLIKTRGQQVTLSCSPISGHRSVSWYQQTPGQGLQFLFEYFSETQRNKGNFPGRFSGRQFSNSRSEMNVSTLELGDSALYLCASRSGLAGGRNTGELFFGEGSRLTVL.

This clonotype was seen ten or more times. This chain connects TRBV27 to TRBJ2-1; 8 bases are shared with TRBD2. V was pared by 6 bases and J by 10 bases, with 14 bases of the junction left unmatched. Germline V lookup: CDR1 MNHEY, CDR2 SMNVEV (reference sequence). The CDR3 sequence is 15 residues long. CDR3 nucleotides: TGTGCCAGCAGAGTTCCCGGACTAGCTCGTCTCGAGCAGTTCTTC. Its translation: CASRVPGLARLEQFF.

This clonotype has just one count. The CDR3 DNA reads as TGTGCCAGCAGTTACCGAGGCGGGCCCACCTACAATGAGCAGTTCTTC. Amino acids: CASSYRGGPTYNEQFF. V is TRBV6-6 and J is TRBJ2-1; D may be TRBD2 (5 bases). The CDR3 sequence is 16 residues long. V was clipped by 2 bases and J by 2 bases, with 13 bases between them. From germline, CDR1 is MNHNY and CDR2 SVGAGI (reference sequence).

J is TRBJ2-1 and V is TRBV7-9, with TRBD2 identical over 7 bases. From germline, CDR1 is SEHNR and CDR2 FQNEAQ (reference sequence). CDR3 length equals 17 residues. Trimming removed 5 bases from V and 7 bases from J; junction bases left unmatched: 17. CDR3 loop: CASSPTGTGGWGNEQFF. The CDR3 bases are TGTGCCAGCAGCCCCACCGGCACGGGAGGCTGGGGGAATGAGCAGTTCTTC.

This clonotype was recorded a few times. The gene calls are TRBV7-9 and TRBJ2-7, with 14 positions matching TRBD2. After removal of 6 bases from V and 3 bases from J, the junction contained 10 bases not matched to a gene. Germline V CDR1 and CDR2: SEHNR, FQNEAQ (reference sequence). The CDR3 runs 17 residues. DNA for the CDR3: TGTGCCAGCAGTTCCGGGACTAGCGGGAGCAACCGCTACGAGCAGTACGTC. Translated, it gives CASSSGTSGSNRYEQYV.